The 20 T cell receptor beta chains presented below share a single source sample, sequenced in a study of blood T cells in healthy people across ages (dated by TCRdb to about 2015). Library preparation used 5' RACE. TCRdb lists the instrument as Illumina HiSeq 2500. A second PCR of roughly 6 to 11 cycles was run with a J-beta primer mix and a sample-barcoded 5' primer. TCRdb passed the public sequencing reads through fastp at Q25 and MiXCR, retaining productive beta sequences. Records with the same CDR3 protein are collapsed into one entry carrying the most frequent genes and DNA. Recorded for this sample are some 900,000 distinct CDR3 sequences; 45% to 50% of them occurred a single time. In total, the top ten clones hold about an eighth of the sample. Sample: blood. Receptors originate from a man younger than 40 in good health.

CDR3 in DNA: TGTGCCTCGGCAAGCGACAGGAGCAATTCACCCCTCCACTTT. Translation gives CASASDRSNSPLHF. The chain has TRBV10-3 and TRBJ1-6, with D maybe TRBD1 (6 bases). V was shortened by 11 bases and J by 7 bases, with 18 bases between the two germline ends. Germline loops: CDR1 ENHRY, CDR2 SYGVKD. This CDR3 is 14 amino acids long.

V gene TRBV4-1 combines with J gene TRBJ2-4, with 10 bases identical to TRBD2. The DNA end favors TRBJ2-7, so the J call may be wrong. The CDR3 totals 20 residues. From germline, CDR1 is MGHRA and CDR2 YSYEKL. The CDR3 DNA follows: TGCGCCAGCAGCCCCTTCGGTCTAGCGGGGGAAAATAGCAAGGCCCACGAGCAGTACTTC. This sequence encodes CASSPFGLAGENSKAHEQYF.

With regard to this clonotype: Since a much larger clone is just one base distant, this may be a read error. This chain links TRBV6-5 with TRBJ1-2; 7 positions agree with TRBD1. Germline V gene sequence: CDR1 MNHEY, CDR2 SVGAGI. The CDR3 sequence is 13 residues long. J lost 6 bases, V lost 10 bases, and 11 bases had no gene match. The CDR3 loop is CATLGTESNGYTF. CDR3 DNA: TGTGCCACCCTGGGGACAGAGTCGAATGGCTACACCTTC.

The CDR3 reads CASRSHRGLNYNEQYF. The CDR3 region has the DNA TGTGCCAGCAGATCGCATAGGGGCCTGAACTACAATGAGCAGTACTTC. The genes are TRBV12-3 or TRBV12-4 and TRBJ2-5; D perhaps matches TRBD1 (5 bases). Trimming took off 6 bases at V and 11 bases at J, with 28 bases between the two ends. The CDR3 has 16 residues.

This clonotype was counted at least ten times. The chain recombines TRBV4-2 with TRBJ2-3; 10 bases fit TRBD2. The CDR3 is 16 residues long. The germline CDR1 and CDR2 sequences are LGHNA and YNFKEQ. J lost 3 bases, V lost 1 base, and 4 bases had no gene match. CDR3 sequence reads: CASSQVSSGGTDTQYF. In nucleotides, the CDR3 is TGTGCCAGCAGCCAAGTATCTAGCGGGGGTACAGATACGCAGTATTTT.

The rearrangement links TRBV4-2 to TRBJ2-5, with a weak D call TRBD2 (5 bases). The J call may be wrong; the DNA end is better matched by TRBJ2-7. This CDR3 spans 13 amino acids. Germline V gene lookup returns CDR1 LGHNA and CDR2 YNFKEQ. DNA for the CDR3: TGTGCCAGCAGCCAAGAGAGGGACTACGAGCAGTACTTC. Its protein is CASSQERDYEQYF.

The chain is built from TRBV29-1 and TRBJ2-5; D uncertain. This CDR3 contains 11 residues. Germline V gene data show CDR1 as SQVTM and CDR2 as ANQGSEA. V was cut by 6 bases and J by 1 base, with 6 bases left in between. For the CDR3, the DNA is TGCAGCGTGGGGTTCCAAGAGACCCAGTACTTC. Protein: CSVGFQETQYF. Using reference TRBV29-1 and TRBJ2-5 for the parts outside the CDR3, the full variable domain is SAVISQKPSRDICQRGTSLTIQCQVDSQVTMMFWYRQQPGQSLTLIATANQGSEATYESGFVIDKFPISRPNLTFSTLTVSNMSPEDSSIYLCSVGFQETQYFGPGTRLLVL.

In this sample, this clonotype turned up a few times. The CDR3 nucleotides read TGCAGCGTTGAAGGGTGGGGGCGAGATCAGCCCCAGCATTTT. Protein: CSVEGWGRDQPQHF. The rearrangement links TRBV29-1 to TRBJ1-5; the D gene is possibly TRBD1 (6 bases). V was cut by 1 base and J by 5 bases, with 12 bases left in between. CDR1 is SQVTM and CDR2 is ANQGSEA in the germline V gene. This CDR3 contains 14 residues.

Concerning this clonotype: At one of its ends the junction is not consistent with the germline gene, which may arise from a read error. V gene TRBV5-1 combines with J gene TRBJ2-3; D assignment may be TRBD1 or TRBD2 (5 bases each). The V gene's germline CDR1 is SGHRS and CDR2 YFSETQ. There are 15 residues in the CDR3. CDR3 nucleotide sequence: TGCGCCAACAGCTCGGGACCACCACTCACAGATACGCAGTATTTT. Its translation: CANSSGPPLTDTQYF. Based on the CDR3 plus reference TRBV5-1 and TRBJ2-3, the full variable domain is KAGVTQTPRYLIKTRGQQVTLSCSPISGHRSVSWYQQTPGQGLQFLFEYFSETQRNKGNFPGRFSGRQFSNSRSEMNVSTLELGDSALYLCANSSGPPLTDTQYFGPGTRLTVL.

This clonotype was detected a few times. V gene TRBV6-2 or TRBV6-3 combines with J gene TRBJ2-7; TRBD2 matches 12 bases. After removal of 5 bases from V and 6 bases from J, the junction contained 5 bases not matched to a gene. The CDR3 contains 14 residues. Germline V gives CDR1 MNHEY, CDR2 SVGEGT. The CDR3 DNA reads TGTGCCAGCAGTCCTAGCGGGGGGGCCTTCGAGCAGTACTTC. Translated: CASSPSGGAFEQYF.

The chain employs TRBV4-2 and TRBJ2-3, with a tentative D call TRBD2 (6 bases). This CDR3 has 16 amino acids. Trimming cost V 0 bases and J 1 base, with 11 bases left between them. Germline CDR1 and CDR2: LGHNA and YNFKEQ. The CDR3 sequence: CASSQDSASGTDTQYF. The DNA for the CDR3 is TGTGCCAGCAGCCAAGATTCGGCTAGCGGCACAGATACGCAGTATTTT.

This clonotype was detected a few times. The rearrangement uses TRBV29-1 and TRBJ2-3; D gene unclear. There are 11 residues in the CDR3. V was clipped by 4 bases and J by 4 bases, with 6 bases between them. CDR1 SQVTM and CDR2 ANQGSEA come from the germline V gene. The CDR3 DNA sequence: TGCAGCGTTGGTATAGCAGATACGCAGTATTTT. As protein: CSVGIADTQYF.

The V gene is TRBV18, the J gene TRBJ1-4, with a tentative D call TRBD1 (5 bases). V was clipped by 2 bases and J by 5 bases, with 15 bases between them. Germline values: CDR1 KGHSH, CDR2 LQKENI. The CDR3 contains 16 residues. CDR3 sequence (DNA): TGTGCCAGCTCACCATCTTCGGGGCACCAAAATGAAAAACTGTTTTTT. Protein product: CASSPSSGHQNEKLFF.

This clonotype has only a few counts. The rearrangement links TRBV24-1 to TRBJ2-7; a possible D gene is TRBD1 (6 bases). The V end was cut by 2 bases, the J end by 3 bases, with 13 bases between. The CDR3 is 15 amino acids. The germline V gene has CDR1 KGHDR and CDR2 SFDVKD. CDR3 nucleotides: TGTGCCACCAGTGATTCACAGGGTGGTGACTACGAGCAGTACTTC. It specifies CATSDSQGGDYEQYF.

The V and J genes are TRBV12-3 or TRBV12-4 and TRBJ1-5; D gene uncertain. CDR3 length equals 15 residues. V gave up 1 base and J gave up 2 bases, with 9 bases separating them. This CDR3 reads CASSLGKYGNQPQHF. CDR3 bases: TGTGCCAGCAGTTTAGGCAAGTATGGCAATCAGCCCCAGCATTTT.

V gene TRBV20-1 combines with J gene TRBJ1-2, with TRBD1 matching over 9 bases. Trimming cost V 3 bases and J 8 bases; bases outside gene matches: 7. This CDR3 comprises 13 residues. Germline CDR1 DFQATT, CDR2 SNEGSKA (reference sequence). The CDR3 region is CSASRDRVGGYTF. CDR3 bases: TGCAGTGCTAGCCGGGACAGGGTGGGCGGCTACACCTTC.

This chain uses TRBV7-9 with TRBJ1-1, with unresolved D. V lost 1 base to trimming and J lost 1 base, with 10 bases between them. CDR1 and CDR2 from the germline V gene are SEHNR and FQNEAQ (reference sequence). The CDR3 length is 15 residues. The chain's CDR3 is CASSLDTGKNTEAFF. In nucleotides, the CDR3 is TGTGCCAGCAGCTTAGATACCGGGAAGAACACTGAAGCTTTCTTT.

The chain employs TRBV25-1 and TRBJ1-4; D not resolved. V was trimmed by 2 bases and J by 14 bases, leaving 9 bases between them. There are 11 residues in the CDR3. Germline V CDR1 and CDR2: MGHDK, SYGVNS. The CDR3 nucleotides are TGTGCCAGCAGTGAACGGGGAGAGCTGTTTTTT. Translated, it gives CASSERGELFF.

Only a few counts were recorded for this clonotype. This chain connects TRBV6-1 to TRBJ1-1; tentatively, D is TRBD1 (6 bases). V dropped 6 bases and J dropped 3 bases, with 17 bases sitting between them. This CDR3 comprises 15 residues. Germline-derived CDR1 and CDR2 are MNHNS and SASEGT. CDR3 bases: TGTGCCAGCAGCCCTCTCACAGGGAGGGACACTGAAGCTTTCTTT. Amino acid sequence: CASSPLTGRDTEAFF.

The DNA of the CDR3 is TGTGCCTGGCGGACAGGGCGAGGTGGAGGCTACACCTTC. Translating it yields CAWRTGRGGGYTF. The chain links TRBV30 to TRBJ1-2; 8 nucleotides align to TRBD1. Trimming took 5 bases from V and 8 from J; bases not matched to a gene: 10. The CDR3 is made up of 13 amino acids. Germline CDR1 is GTSNPN and CDR2 is SVGIG (reference sequence). The full variable domain, in which reference TRBV30 and TRBJ1-2 provide the parts outside the CDR3, is SQTIHQWPATLVQPVGSPLSLECTVEGTSNPNLYWYRQAAGRGLQLLFYSVGIGQISSEVPQNLSASRPQDRQFILSSKKLLLSDSGFYLCAWRTGRGGGYTFGSGTRLTVV.